The rows below give T cell receptor beta chains drawn from one sample of a study of resident and recirculating memory T cells in vitiligo. Method: immunoSEQ multiplex PCR; TCRdb's copy keeps in-frame clones and lacks some. The profile shows 75,000 to 95,000 clones, under 95% of them singletons. Sequencing was performed on blood. These receptors were collected from a male donor with vitiligo. Each CDR3 is given with its conserved first and last residue. Clone size, where shown, is once, few, many, or a class for clones that have expanded.

v_call	clone_size	j_call	cdr3_aa
TRBV19	.	TRBJ2-1	CASSISTSLFF
TRBV14	.	TRBJ2-1	CASSQDPREAGYNEQFF
TRBV11-1	.	TRBJ1-2	CASSLSTGRYGYTF
TRBV7-6	.	TRBJ2-2	CASSVSTGELFF
TRBV7-3	.	TRBJ2-2	CASSLWGRGNTGELFF
TRBV18	.	TRBJ2-3	CASSPGLTDTQYF
TRBV28	.	TRBJ1-5	CASSGGGRLKLGNQPQHF
TRBV5-1	.	TRBJ2-5	CASSLWASGRARETQYF
TRBV7-6	.	TRBJ2-1	CASSPNPGNEQFF
TRBV28	.	TRBJ2-7	CASSFRLANDEQYF
TRBV5-1	.	TRBJ2-3	CASSLGAQLQGTQYF
TRBV4-1	.	TRBJ1-5	CASRERWGVYSNQPQHF
TRBV19	many	TRBJ2-7	CASSIAGGPYEQYF
TRBV27	.	TRBJ2-7	CASSPGGVYEQYF
TRBV7-2	.	TRBJ2-5	CASSLISLAGGQTGETQYF
TRBV7-2	.	TRBJ2-5	CASSLRSSKETQYF
TRBV4-3	.	TRBJ2-3	CASSHLDRPSTDTQYF
TRBV19	.	TRBJ2-1	CATGLAGGEQFF
TRBV6-4	.	TRBJ2-5	CASLLAPQETQYF
TRBV28	.	TRBJ1-2	CASSKQLNGYTF
TRBV6-1	few	TRBJ2-7	CASTLSASSYEQYF
TRBV5-1	.	TRBJ1-2	CASSLETGGRYGYTF
TRBV28	.	TRBJ1-2	CASSLRRTGGDGYTF
TRBV6-5	.	TRBJ1-3	CASSYSISVSGNTIYF
TRBV5-5	.	TRBJ2-5	CASSFGAARRTQETQYF
TRBV30	.	TRBJ2-5	CAWRGGIEETQYF
TRBV30	.	TRBJ2-1	CAWSTASAYNEQFF
TRBV5-6	.	TRBJ1-5	CASSQLQGKPQHF
TRBV30	.	TRBJ2-1	CARDPGTGAKNYNEQFF
TRBV2	few	TRBJ1-2	CASSEGALAVYGYTF
TRBV5-8	.	TRBJ2-1	CASSLEGEQTNEQFF
TRBV7-2	.	TRBJ1-1	CASSPAGTGKGVAFF
TRBV28	.	TRBJ1-5	CASTRGGRDQPQHF
TRBV7-8	.	TRBJ2-7	CASSPTSVNEQYF
TRBV4-3	.	TRBJ2-7	CASSSANLAGGAGEQYF
TRBV7-2	.	TRBJ2-1	CASSPHQRLAGHNEQFF
TRBV10-2	.	TRBJ1-2	CASSERQGRSYGYTF
TRBV2	.	TRBJ2-5	CASSSTEGETQYF
TRBV27	once	TRBJ1-5	CASRRTPSLGQPQHF
TRBV5-1	.	TRBJ2-5	CASSLSSGRAETQYF
TRBV28	once	TRBJ2-1	CASSFIGQGNPPVF
TRBV29-1	.	TRBJ2-3	CSVTGLGSTDTQYF
TRBV7-9	once	TRBJ1-4	CASSLSAGELFF
TRBV9	once	TRBJ1-1	CASSDGGAAEAFF
TRBV4-1	.	TRBJ2-6	CASSPTGSGANVLTF
TRBV28	.	TRBJ1-1	CASLRTAEAFF
TRBV11-3	.	TRBJ2-1	CASSQRTVPTGNEQFF
TRBV6-5	.	TRBJ1-2	CASSYSLDRTYGYTF
TRBV30	.	TRBJ2-4	CAWSVLDRGSGVAKNIQYF
TRBV5-6	.	TRBJ1-2	CASSPRQSNYGYTF
TRBV11-2	.	TRBJ2-7	CASSRGLAGGYEQYF
TRBV28	.	TRBJ2-7	CASSFPRDSYEQYF
TRBV6-6	.	TRBJ1-5	CASSYGQGAGNQPQHF
TRBV7-2	.	TRBJ1-2	CASSDYRANYGYTF
TRBV28	.	TRBJ1-5	CASSGDFPSNQPQHF